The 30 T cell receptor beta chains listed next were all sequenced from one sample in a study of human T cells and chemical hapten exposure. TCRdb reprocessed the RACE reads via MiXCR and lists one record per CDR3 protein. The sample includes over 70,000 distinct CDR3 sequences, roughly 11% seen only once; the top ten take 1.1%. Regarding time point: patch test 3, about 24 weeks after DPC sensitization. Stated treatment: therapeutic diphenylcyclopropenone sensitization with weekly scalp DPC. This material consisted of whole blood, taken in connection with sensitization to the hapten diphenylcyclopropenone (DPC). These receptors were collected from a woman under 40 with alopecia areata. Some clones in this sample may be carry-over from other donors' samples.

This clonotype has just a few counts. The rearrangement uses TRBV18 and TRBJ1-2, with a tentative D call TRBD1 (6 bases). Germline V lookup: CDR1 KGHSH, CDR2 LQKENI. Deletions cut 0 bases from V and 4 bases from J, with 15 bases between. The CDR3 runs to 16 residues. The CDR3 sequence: CASSPPNRGAGYGYTF. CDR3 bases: TGTGCCAGCTCACCACCGAATCGGGGGGCCGGCTATGGCTACACCTTC.

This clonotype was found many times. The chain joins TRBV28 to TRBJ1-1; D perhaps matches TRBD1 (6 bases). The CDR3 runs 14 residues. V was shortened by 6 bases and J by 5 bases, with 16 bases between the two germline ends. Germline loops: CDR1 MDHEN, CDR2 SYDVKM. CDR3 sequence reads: CASSRGGSGTEAFF. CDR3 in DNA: TGTGCCAGCAGCCGCGGGGGCTCGGGGACTGAAGCTTTCTTT.

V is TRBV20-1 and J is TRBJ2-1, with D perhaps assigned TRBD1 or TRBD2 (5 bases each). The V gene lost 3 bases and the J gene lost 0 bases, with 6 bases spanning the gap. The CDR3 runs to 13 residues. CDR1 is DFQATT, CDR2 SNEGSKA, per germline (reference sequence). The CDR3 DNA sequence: TGCAGTGCTAGGAGGGGCTCCTACAATGAGCAGTTCTTC. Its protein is CSARRGSYNEQFF.

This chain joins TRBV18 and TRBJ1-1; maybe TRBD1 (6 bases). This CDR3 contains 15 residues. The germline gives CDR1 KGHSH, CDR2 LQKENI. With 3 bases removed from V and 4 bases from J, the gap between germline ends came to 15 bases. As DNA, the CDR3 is TGTGCCAGCTCACCTACCGACGGGGGGGCCACTGAAGCTTTCTTT. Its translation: CASSPTDGGATEAFF.

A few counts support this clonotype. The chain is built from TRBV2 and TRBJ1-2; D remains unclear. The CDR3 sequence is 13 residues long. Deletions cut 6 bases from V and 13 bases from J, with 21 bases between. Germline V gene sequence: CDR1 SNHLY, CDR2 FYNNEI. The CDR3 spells CASRSEHLFSFTF. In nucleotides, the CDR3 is TGTGCCAGCAGAAGCGAACACTTATTCAGTTTCACCTTC.

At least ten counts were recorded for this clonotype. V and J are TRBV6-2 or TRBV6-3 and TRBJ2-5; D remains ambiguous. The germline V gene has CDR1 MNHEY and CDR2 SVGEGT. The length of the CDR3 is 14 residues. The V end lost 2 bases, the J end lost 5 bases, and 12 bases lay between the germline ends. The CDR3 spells CASSYGVLGETQYF. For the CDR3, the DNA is TGTGCCAGCAGTTACGGGGTCTTGGGGGAGACCCAGTACTTC.

CDR3 sequence (DNA): TGTGCCAGCAGCTTAGTAGCTGAGGATCAGCCCCAGCATTTT. Its protein product is CASSLVAEDQPQHF. The V call is TRBV7-9, the J call TRBJ1-5; D remains unclear. Germline-derived CDR1 and CDR2 are SEHNR and FQNEAQ (reference sequence). The V and J ends lost 1 base and 5 bases respectively, with 9 bases between them. This CDR3 is 14 amino acids long.

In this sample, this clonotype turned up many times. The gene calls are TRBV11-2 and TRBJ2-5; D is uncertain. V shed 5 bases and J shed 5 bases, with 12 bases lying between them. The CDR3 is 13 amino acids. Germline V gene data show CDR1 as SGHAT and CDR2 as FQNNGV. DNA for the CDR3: TGTGCCAGCAGCCCTGTCGGTAGTGAGACCCAGTACTTC. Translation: CASSPVGSETQYF.

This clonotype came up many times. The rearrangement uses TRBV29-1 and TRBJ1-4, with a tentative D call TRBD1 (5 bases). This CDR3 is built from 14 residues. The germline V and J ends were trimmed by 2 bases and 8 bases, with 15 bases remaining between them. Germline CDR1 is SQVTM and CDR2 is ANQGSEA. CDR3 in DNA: TGCAGCGTTGAAAAGAGGTCAAAGGGGGAAAAACTGTTTTTT. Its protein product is CSVEKRSKGEKLFF.

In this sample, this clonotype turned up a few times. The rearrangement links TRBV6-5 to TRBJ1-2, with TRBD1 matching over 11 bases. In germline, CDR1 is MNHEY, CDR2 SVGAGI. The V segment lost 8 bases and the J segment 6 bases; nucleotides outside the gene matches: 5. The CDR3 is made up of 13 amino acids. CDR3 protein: CASAGQGGNGYTF. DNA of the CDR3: TGTGCCAGCGCGGGACAGGGGGGGAATGGCTACACCTTC.

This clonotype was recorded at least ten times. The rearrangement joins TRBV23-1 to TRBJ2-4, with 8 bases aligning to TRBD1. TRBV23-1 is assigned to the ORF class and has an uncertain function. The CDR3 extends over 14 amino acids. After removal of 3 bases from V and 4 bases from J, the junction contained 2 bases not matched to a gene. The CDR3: CASSHGQGKNIQYF. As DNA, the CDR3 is TGCGCCAGCAGTCATGGACAGGGTAAAAACATTCAGTACTTC.

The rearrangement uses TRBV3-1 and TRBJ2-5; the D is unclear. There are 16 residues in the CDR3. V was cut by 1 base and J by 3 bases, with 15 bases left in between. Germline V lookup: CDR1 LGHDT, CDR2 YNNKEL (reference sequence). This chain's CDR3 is CASSQVAQAWEETQYF. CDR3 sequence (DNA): TGTGCCAGCAGCCAAGTTGCGCAGGCGTGGGAAGAGACCCAGTACTTC.

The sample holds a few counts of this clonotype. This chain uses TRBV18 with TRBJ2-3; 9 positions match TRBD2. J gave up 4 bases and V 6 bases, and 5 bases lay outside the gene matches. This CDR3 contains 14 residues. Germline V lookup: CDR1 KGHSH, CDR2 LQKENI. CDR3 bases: TGTGCCAGCTCTCGGGAGCGGGGGGCAGATACGCAGTATTTT. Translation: CASSRERGADTQYF.

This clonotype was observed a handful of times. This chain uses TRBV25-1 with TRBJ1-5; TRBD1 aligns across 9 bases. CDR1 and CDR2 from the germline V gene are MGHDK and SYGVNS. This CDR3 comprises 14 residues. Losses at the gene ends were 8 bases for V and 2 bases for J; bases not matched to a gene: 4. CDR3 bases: TGTGCCAGCGGCGACAGGGGGGGCAATCAGCCCCAGCATTTT. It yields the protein CASGDRGGNQPQHF.

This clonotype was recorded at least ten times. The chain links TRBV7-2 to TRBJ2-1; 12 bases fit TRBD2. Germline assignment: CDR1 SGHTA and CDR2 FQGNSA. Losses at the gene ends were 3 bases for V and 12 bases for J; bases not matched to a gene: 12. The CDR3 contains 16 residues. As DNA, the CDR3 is TGTGCCAGCAGCTTTACTGGGACTAGCGGGCCCATGGGGCAGTTCTTC. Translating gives CASSFTGTSGPMGQFF.

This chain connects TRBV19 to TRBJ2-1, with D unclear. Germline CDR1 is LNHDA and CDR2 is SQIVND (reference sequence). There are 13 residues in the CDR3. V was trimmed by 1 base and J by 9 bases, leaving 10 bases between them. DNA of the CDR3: TGTGCCAGTAGTATAGTCTCGGTCCCTGAGCAGTTCTTC. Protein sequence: CASSIVSVPEQFF.

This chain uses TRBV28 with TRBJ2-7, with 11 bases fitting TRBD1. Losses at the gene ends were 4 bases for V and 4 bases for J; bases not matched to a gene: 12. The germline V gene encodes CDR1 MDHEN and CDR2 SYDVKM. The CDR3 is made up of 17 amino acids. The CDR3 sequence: CASSSRTGGFFRYEQYF. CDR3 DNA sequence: TGTGCCAGCAGTTCCCGGACAGGGGGCTTTTTCCGATACGAGCAGTACTTC.

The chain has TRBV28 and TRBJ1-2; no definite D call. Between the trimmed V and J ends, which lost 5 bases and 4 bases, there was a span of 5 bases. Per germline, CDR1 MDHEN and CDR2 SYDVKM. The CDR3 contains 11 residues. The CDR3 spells CASSVRYGYTF. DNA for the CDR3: TGTGCCAGCAGTGTCCGCTATGGCTACACCTTC.

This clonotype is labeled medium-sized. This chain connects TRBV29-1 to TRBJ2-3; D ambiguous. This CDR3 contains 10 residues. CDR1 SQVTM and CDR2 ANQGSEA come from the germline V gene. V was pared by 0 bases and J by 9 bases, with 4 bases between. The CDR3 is CSVEEVTQYF. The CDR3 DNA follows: TGCAGCGTTGAAGAGGTCACGCAGTATTTT.

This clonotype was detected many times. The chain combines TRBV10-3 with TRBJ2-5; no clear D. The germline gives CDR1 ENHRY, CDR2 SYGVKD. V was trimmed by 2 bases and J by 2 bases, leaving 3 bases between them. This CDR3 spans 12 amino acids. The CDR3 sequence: CAISERQETQYF. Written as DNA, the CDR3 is TGTGCCATCAGTGAGCGTCAAGAGACCCAGTACTTC.

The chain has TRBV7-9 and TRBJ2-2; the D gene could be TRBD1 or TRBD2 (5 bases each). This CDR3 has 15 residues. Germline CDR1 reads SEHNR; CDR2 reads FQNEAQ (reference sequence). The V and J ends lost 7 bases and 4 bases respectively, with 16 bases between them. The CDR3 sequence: CASTSGTGFTGELFF. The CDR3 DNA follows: TGTGCCAGCACCTCCGGGACGGGTTTCACCGGGGAGCTGTTTTTT.

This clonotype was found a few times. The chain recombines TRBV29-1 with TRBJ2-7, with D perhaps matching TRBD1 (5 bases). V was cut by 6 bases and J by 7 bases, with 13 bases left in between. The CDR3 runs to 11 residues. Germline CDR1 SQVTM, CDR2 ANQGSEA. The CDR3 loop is CSVKQAKEQYF. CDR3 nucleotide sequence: TGCAGCGTGAAACAGGCTAAGGAGCAGTACTTC.

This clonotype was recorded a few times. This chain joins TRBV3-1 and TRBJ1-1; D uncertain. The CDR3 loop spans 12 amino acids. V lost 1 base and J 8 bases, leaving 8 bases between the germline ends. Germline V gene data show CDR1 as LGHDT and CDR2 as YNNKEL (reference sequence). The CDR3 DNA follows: TGTGCCAGCAGCCAAGGGTTTCGGGAAGCTTTCTTT. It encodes CASSQGFREAFF.

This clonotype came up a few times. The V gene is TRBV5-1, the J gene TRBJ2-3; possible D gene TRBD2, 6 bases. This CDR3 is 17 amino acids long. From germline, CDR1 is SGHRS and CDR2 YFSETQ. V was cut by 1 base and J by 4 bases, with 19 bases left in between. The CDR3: CASSLYPGLEWADTQYF. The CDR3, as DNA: TGCGCCAGCAGCTTGTACCCGGGACTCGAGTGGGCAGATACGCAGTATTTT.

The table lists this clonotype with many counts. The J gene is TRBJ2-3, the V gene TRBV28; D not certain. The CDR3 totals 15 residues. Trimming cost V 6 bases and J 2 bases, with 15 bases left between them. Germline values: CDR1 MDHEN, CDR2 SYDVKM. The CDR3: CASRLRPTITDTQYF. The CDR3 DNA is TGTGCCAGCAGACTCCGCCCGACCATCACAGATACGCAGTATTTT.

CDR3: CASRRGSTYEQYF. CDR3 sequence (DNA): TGTGCCAGCAGACGGGGCTCCACCTACGAGCAGTACTTC. The V and J genes are TRBV27 and TRBJ2-7; D could derive from TRBD1 or TRBD2 (5 bases each). Trimming removed 6 bases from V and 2 bases from J, with 11 bases in between. Per germline, CDR1 MNHEY and CDR2 SMNVEV (reference sequence). CDR3 length: 13 amino acids.

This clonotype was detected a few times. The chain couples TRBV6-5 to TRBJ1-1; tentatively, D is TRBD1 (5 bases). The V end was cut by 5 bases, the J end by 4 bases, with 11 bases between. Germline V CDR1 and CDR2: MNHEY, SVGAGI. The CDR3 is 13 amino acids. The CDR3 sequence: CASSPGGSTEAFF. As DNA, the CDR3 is TGTGCCAGCAGTCCCGGGGGAAGCACTGAAGCTTTCTTT.

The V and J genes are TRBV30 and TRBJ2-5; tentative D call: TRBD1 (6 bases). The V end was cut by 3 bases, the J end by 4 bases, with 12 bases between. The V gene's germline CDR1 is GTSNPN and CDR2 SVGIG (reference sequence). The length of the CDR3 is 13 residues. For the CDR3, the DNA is TGTGCCTGGAGGGAAGGACAGTTAGAGACCCAGTACTTC. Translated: CAWREGQLETQYF.

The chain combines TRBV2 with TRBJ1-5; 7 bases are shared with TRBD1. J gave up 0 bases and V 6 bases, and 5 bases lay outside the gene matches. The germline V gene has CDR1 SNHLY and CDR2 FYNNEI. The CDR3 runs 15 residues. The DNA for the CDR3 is TGTGCCAGCAGGGCTGGACAGGCTAGCAATCAGCCCCAGCATTTT. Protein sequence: CASRAGQASNQPQHF.

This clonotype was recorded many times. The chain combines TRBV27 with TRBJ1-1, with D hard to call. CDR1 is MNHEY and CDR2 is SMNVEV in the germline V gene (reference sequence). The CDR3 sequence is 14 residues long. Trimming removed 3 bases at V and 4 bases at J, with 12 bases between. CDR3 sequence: CASSFAGQSTEAFF. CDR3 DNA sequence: TGTGCCAGCAGTTTCGCTGGGCAGAGCACTGAAGCTTTCTTT.